This TCR beta chain was captured by sequencing in a study of shared clonotypes between healthy human individuals. All participating donors were Caucasian adults from Nashville, Tennessee. This CDR3 spans 13 amino acids. Germline V gene data show CDR1 as MDHEN and CDR2 as SYDVKM. V shed 3 bases, J shed 4 bases, and the junction held 2 bases outside the gene matches. Sequencing used immunoSEQ multiplex PCR; TCRdb keeps in-frame clones, though not all of them. The sample shows some 580,000 clones, around 97% of them seen only once. This clone was recorded once. Sequencing used naive CD4+ T cells sorted from blood. Subset indicated: CD45RA+ positively selected. The chain uses TRBV28 and TRBJ1-2, with 7 bases identical to TRBD1. This TCR came from a woman in her twenties or thirties in good health. The CDR3 spells CASSLTGTYGYTF. The CDR3 coding sequence is TGTGCCAGCAGTTTGACAGGGACCTATGGCTACACCTTC.